Sequencing of this T cell receptor beta chain was carried out in a study of shared clonotypes between healthy human individuals. About the research overall: Per-donor plates numbered three CD4 naive, three CD4 memory, two CD8 naive and one CD8 memory.

Germline V gene data show CDR1 as KGHSH and CDR2 as LQKENI. The J segment lost 5 bases and the V segment lost 3 bases, leaving 4 bases of the junction unmatched. The CDR3 totals 15 residues. Memory CD4+ cells were the fraction left after CD45RA+ naive selection. The repertoire was sequenced with immunoSEQ multiplex PCR; TCRdb's copy has only in-frame clones and lacks some. Seen here are 150,000 to 200,000 clones, 90% to 95% observed once, and the top ten hold more than 0.06%. This receptor was taken from a woman aged 25 to 39 in good health. V usage is TRBV18 and J usage is TRBJ1-5, with 10 bases aligning to TRBD1. The specimen sequenced was naive CD4+ T cells sorted from blood. Subset: CD45RA+ positively selected. The CDR3 is CASSPDRGLYQPQHF. The DNA of the CDR3 is TGTGCCAGCTCACCCGACAGGGGGCTCTATCAGCCCCAGCATTTT. The full variable domain, in which reference TRBV18 and TRBJ1-5 provide the parts outside the CDR3, is NAGVMQNPRHLVRRRGQEARLRCSPMKGHSHVYWYRQLPEEGLKFMVYLQKENIIDESGMPKERFSAEFPKEGPSILRIQQVVRGDSAAYFCASSPDRGLYQPQHFGDGTRLSIL.